One sample yielded the 28 T cell receptor beta chains listed below, sequenced in a study of T-cell memory formation after mild COVID-19. TCRdb itself ran the 5' RACE reads through MiXCR, one entry per CDR3 protein. This table holds roughly 150,000 distinct CDR3 sequences, about 14% found once. The sample consisted of PBMCs or a T cell subset sorted from them (not recorded which). The receptors were gathered from an adult woman who had mild COVID-19 (a few samples of this study predate the infection). Cell type and time point are not known.

The chain couples TRBV6-2 or TRBV6-3 to TRBJ2-7, with no clear D. The length of the CDR3 is 13 residues. With 2 bases removed from V and 1 base from J, the gap between germline ends came to 6 bases. Germline V gives CDR1 MNHEY, CDR2 SVGEGT. The CDR3 here is CASSYDLSYEQYF. The CDR3 nucleotides read TGTGCCAGCAGTTACGACTTATCCTACGAGCAGTACTTC.

This chain joins TRBV5-1 and TRBJ2-7, with D hard to call. V gave up 1 base and J gave up 1 base, with 6 bases separating them. The CDR3 totals 13 residues. Germline V gene lookup returns CDR1 SGHRS and CDR2 YFSETQ. The CDR3 DNA sequence: TGCGCCAGCAGCTTGAGTCCTTCCTACGAGCAGTACTTC. Translation: CASSLSPSYEQYF.

This clonotype has more than one count but fewer than ten. The rearrangement joins TRBV12-3 or TRBV12-4 to TRBJ2-5; tentative D call: TRBD2 (6 bases). Deletions cut 1 base from V and 5 bases from J, with 11 bases between. This CDR3 region has 14 residues. CDR3 sequence (DNA): TGTGCCAGCAGTTTAGGTGCGGGAAGGGAGACCCAGTACTTC. It specifies CASSLGAGRETQYF.

The chain has TRBV20-1 and TRBJ1-1, with D possibly being TRBD1 (5 bases). Germline V gives CDR1 DFQATT, CDR2 SNEGSKA (reference sequence). The CDR3 length is 14 residues. Trimming shortened V by 0 bases and J by 0 bases, and 8 bases separated the two germline ends. CDR3 protein: CSARDRGLNTEAFF. CDR3 sequence (DNA): TGCAGTGCTAGAGATAGGGGCCTGAACACTGAAGCTTTCTTT.

As for this clonotype: A read error is possible here, since a much larger clone lies one base away. This chain connects TRBV13 to TRBJ2-2, with D possibly matching TRBD2 (6 bases). The germline V gene has CDR1 PRHDT and CDR2 FYEKMQ (reference sequence). CDR3 length equals 13 residues. CDR3 residues: CASSVEIGGELYF. The CDR3 DNA reads TGTGCCAGCAGCGTAGAGATAGGAGGGGAGCTGTATTTT.

This clonotype was observed a handful of times. This sequence joins TRBV7-2 and TRBJ2-7, with D perhaps matching TRBD2 (5 bases). V lost 1 base, J lost 7 bases, and 8 bases lay in between. The CDR3 loop spans 12 amino acids. Per the germline V gene, CDR1 is SGHTA and CDR2 is FQGNSA. The CDR3, as DNA: TGTGCCAGCAGCTTAGTTCGCGGGGAGCAGTACTTC. It translates to CASSLVRGEQYF. Supplemented by reference TRBV7-2 and TRBJ2-7, the full variable domain reads GAGVSQSPSNKVTEKGKDVELRCDPISGHTALYWYRQSLGQGLEFLIYFQGNSAPDKSGLPSDRFSAERTGGSVSTLTIQRTQQEDSAVYLCASSLVRGEQYFGPGTRLTVT.

This clonotype was detected only a few times. The chain joins TRBV20-1 to TRBJ1-4; 8 positions agree with TRBD1. With 6 bases clipped from V and 5 bases from J, the junction kept 5 bases outside the gene matches. Germline CDR1 DFQATT, CDR2 SNEGSKA (reference sequence). The CDR3 has 13 residues. The CDR3 sequence is CSAGTGQNEKLFF. For the CDR3, the DNA is TGCAGTGCAGGGACAGGTCAGAATGAAAAACTGTTTTTT.

CDR3 sequence: CASRPMDRAVYGYTF. In nucleotides, the CDR3 is TGCGCCAGCAGACCCATGGACAGGGCGGTCTATGGCTACACCTTC. The V gene is TRBV5-1, the J gene TRBJ1-2; 8 positions match TRBD1. Trimming took 5 bases from V and 4 from J; bases not matched to a gene: 10. The CDR3 has 15 amino acids. Per germline, CDR1 SGHRS and CDR2 YFSETQ.

This clonotype was observed at least ten times. The chain couples TRBV18 to TRBJ2-1, with TRBD2 matching over 11 bases. Germline-derived CDR1 and CDR2 are KGHSH and LQKENI. Trimming took 0 bases from V and 4 from J; bases not matched to a gene: 5. The CDR3 covers 17 residues. This chain's CDR3 is CASSPPTSGAFYNEQFF. The DNA for the CDR3 is TGTGCCAGCTCACCACCGACTAGCGGGGCCTTTTACAATGAGCAGTTCTTC.

The sample holds many counts of this clonotype. This rearrangement joins TRBV20-1 to TRBJ2-1; 7 bases are shared with TRBD1. Trimming took 6 bases from V and 9 from J; bases not matched to a gene: 8. Germline CDR1 reads DFQATT; CDR2 reads SNEGSKA (reference sequence). CDR3 length: 12 residues. CDR3 in amino acids: CSAPSRGIEQFF. CDR3 bases: TGCAGTGCCCCTAGCAGGGGGATTGAGCAGTTCTTC.

This clonotype turned up a few times. The V call is TRBV12-3 or TRBV12-4, the J call TRBJ2-1; 16 positions match TRBD2. This CDR3 is 17 amino acids long. Germline trimming cut 7 bases from V and 6 bases from J; bases unmatched to any gene: 9. CDR3 sequence: CASIRGTSGRAGNEQFF. The CDR3 DNA reads as TGTGCCAGCATCCGCGGGACTAGCGGGAGGGCGGGCAATGAGCAGTTCTTC.

The chain combines TRBV5-1 with TRBJ2-1, with 10 positions matching TRBD2. There are 14 residues in the CDR3. Germline V lookup: CDR1 SGHRS, CDR2 YFSETQ. Unmatched junction bases numbered 1, after V lost 0 bases and J lost 7 bases. CDR3 nucleotide sequence: TGCGCCAGCAGCTTGGAACTAGCGGGGAATGAGCAGTTCTTC. This encodes CASSLELAGNEQFF.

This clonotype was counted a few times. The chain carries TRBV5-1 and TRBJ2-3; D is perhaps TRBD1 or TRBD2 (6 bases each). V was trimmed by 0 bases and J by 4 bases, leaving 9 bases between them. The CDR3 extends over 14 amino acids. Looked up from germline, CDR1 is SGHRS and CDR2 is YFSETQ. The CDR3 nucleotides read TGCGCCAGCAGCTTGGAGGGGGGAGCAGATACGCAGTATTTT. Residues: CASSLEGGADTQYF.

In this sample, this clonotype turned up many times. The rearrangement uses TRBV29-1 and TRBJ2-3; D remains unclear. This CDR3 spans 10 amino acids. CDR1 and CDR2 (germline): SQVTM, ANQGSEA. Trimming shortened V by 5 bases and J by 14 bases, and 14 bases separated the two germline ends. The CDR3 loop reads CSVYTPEWYF. The CDR3 DNA reads as TGCAGCGTTTACACTCCTGAGTGGTATTTT.

This clonotype turned up a few times. The rearrangement uses TRBV12-3 or TRBV12-4 and TRBJ1-3; D is ambiguous. Trimming removed 7 bases at V and 7 bases at J, with 17 bases between. The CDR3 sequence is 14 residues long. The CDR3 nucleotides are TGTGCCAGCACCGAGACCGCAGCCAGGAACACCATATATTTT. This codes for CASTETAARNTIYF.

The chain uses TRBV5-5 and TRBJ1-5; 9 bases are a match to TRBD1. This CDR3 spans 14 amino acids. Trimming took 3 bases from V and 5 from J; bases not matched to a gene: 3. The V gene's germline CDR1 is SGHKS and CDR2 YYEKEE (reference sequence). CDR3 in amino acids: CASSWGQGHQPQHF. The CDR3 nucleotides are TGTGCCAGCAGCTGGGGACAGGGTCATCAGCCCCAGCATTTT.

A few counts support this clonotype. The chain combines TRBV7-9 with TRBJ1-3; D is ambiguous. V gave up 2 bases and J gave up 1 base, with 3 bases separating them. Per the germline V gene, CDR1 is SEHNR and CDR2 is FQNEAQ (reference sequence). The CDR3 consists of 13 residues. CDR3 nucleotide sequence: TGTGCCAGCAGCTTATCTTCTGGAAACACCATATATTTT. Protein sequence: CASSLSSGNTIYF.

The sample holds a few counts of this clonotype. V and J are TRBV7-9 and TRBJ2-3; 10 bases are shared with TRBD2. The CDR3 has 16 amino acids. The J segment lost 5 bases and the V segment lost 3 bases, leaving 8 bases of the junction unmatched. Germline lookup yields CDR1 SEHNR and CDR2 FQNEAQ (reference sequence). The CDR3 reads CASSLALAGVLDTQYF. CDR3 DNA sequence: TGTGCCAGCAGCTTGGCGCTAGCGGGAGTACTAGATACGCAGTATTTT.

This clonotype has just a few counts. The gene calls are TRBV7-2 and TRBJ2-3; TRBD2 is a possible D gene (6 bases). This CDR3 has 16 residues. The V end was cut by 4 bases, the J end by 0 bases, with 14 bases between. Per the germline V gene, CDR1 is SGHTA and CDR2 is FQGNSA. The CDR3 bases are TGTGCCAGCAGCTCTCCGGGGGAAATGAGCACAGATACGCAGTATTTT. It specifies CASSSPGEMSTDTQYF.

This clonotype has more than one count but fewer than ten. The chain combines TRBV3-1 with TRBJ2-1, with 11 nucleotides matching TRBD2. The CDR3 length is 16 residues. Trimming took 4 bases from V and 15 from J; bases not matched to a gene: 17. Germline values: CDR1 LGHDT, CDR2 YNNKEL (reference sequence). The CDR3 nucleotides are TGTGCCAGCAGCCTGACCGGATTACTAGCGGGAGACGGACGGTTCTTC. Translation gives CASSLTGLLAGDGRFF.

V and J are TRBV7-8 and TRBJ1-1; D is possibly TRBD1 (5 bases). This CDR3 contains 15 residues. Trimming shortened V by 6 bases and J by 0 bases, and 14 bases separated the two germline ends. CDR1 is SGHVS and CDR2 is FQNEAQ in the germline V gene. Here the CDR3 reads CASREGRVVNTEAFF. The CDR3 nucleotides are TGTGCCAGCAGGGAGGGGCGGGTTGTGAACACTGAAGCTTTCTTT. The whole variable domain, filled in from reference TRBV7-8 and TRBJ1-1, reads GAGVSQSPRYKVAKRGQDVALRCDPISGHVSLFWYQQALGQGPEFLTYFQNEAQLDKSGLPSDRFFAERPEGSVSTLKIQRTQQEDSAVYLCASREGRVVNTEAFFGQGTRLTVV.

This clonotype has more than one count but fewer than ten. This rearrangement joins TRBV7-8 to TRBJ1-6, with 7 bases lining up with TRBD1. V dropped 5 bases and J dropped 0; count of bases not matched to a gene: 10. The length of the CDR3 is 18 residues. CDR1 SGHVS and CDR2 FQNEAQ come from the germline V gene. The CDR3 protein is CASSVTGILNSYNSPLHF. The CDR3 region has the DNA TGTGCCAGCAGCGTGACAGGGATCCTCAACTCCTATAATTCACCCCTCCACTTT.

V and J are TRBV20-1 and TRBJ2-1, with 9 bases identical to TRBD2. The V and J ends lost 1 base and 6 bases, in that order; junction bases with no gene match: 7. The CDR3 totals 15 residues. The V gene's germline CDR1 is DFQATT and CDR2 SNEGSKA (reference sequence). The CDR3 loop is CSARGAGGRANEQFF. CDR3 sequence (DNA): TGCAGTGCTAGAGGTGCCGGCGGGAGGGCCAATGAGCAGTTCTTC.

The rearrangement links TRBV24-1 to TRBJ1-1; 8 bases agree with TRBD1. CDR3 length: 13 residues. With 3 bases clipped from V and 6 bases from J, the junction kept 2 bases outside the gene matches. Germline V gene sequence: CDR1 KGHDR, CDR2 SFDVKD. CDR3 sequence (DNA): TGTGCCACCAGTGATACAGGGGGGCCTGAAGCTTTCTTT. Its protein is CATSDTGGPEAFF.

The chain is built from TRBV29-1 and TRBJ2-3; no clear D gene. The CDR3 loop spans 10 amino acids. V lost 8 bases and J 4 bases, leaving 7 bases between the germline ends. Germline V gives CDR1 SQVTM, CDR2 ANQGSEA. The CDR3 protein is CSSAADTQYF. In nucleotides, the CDR3 is TGCAGCTCCGCCGCAGATACGCAGTATTTT.

This clonotype was seen a few times. The V call is TRBV7-9, the J call TRBJ2-7, with 9 bases lining up with TRBD1. Losses at the gene ends were 3 bases for V and 1 base for J; bases not matched to a gene: 4. Per the germline V gene, CDR1 is SEHNR and CDR2 is FQNEAQ (reference sequence). The length of the CDR3 is 15 residues. The CDR3 here is CASSFPGQGSYEQYF. Here the CDR3 DNA reads TGTGCCAGCAGCTTCCCGGGACAGGGATCCTACGAGCAGTACTTC.

This clonotype showed up just a few times. V usage is TRBV12-3 or TRBV12-4 and J usage is TRBJ1-3; 7 bases map to TRBD1. The CDR3 contains 20 residues. J gave up 0 bases and V 1 base, and 15 bases lay outside the gene matches. The CDR3 sequence is CASSLDRVRTGDRSGNTIYF. The CDR3 DNA is TGTGCCAGCAGTTTAGATCGGGTAAGGACAGGTGACCGCTCTGGAAACACCATATATTTT.

On this clonotype: One end of the junction fails to match germline, which may point to a read error. This chain uses TRBV15 with TRBJ2-1; TRBD2 matches 14 bases. This CDR3 spans 17 amino acids. Per germline, CDR1 LNHNV and CDR2 YYDKDF (reference sequence). Here the CDR3 reads CATSTNRLAGGINKQFF. The CDR3 DNA is TGTGCCACCAGCACCAACCGACTAGCGGGGGGGATCAATAAGCAGTTCTTC.